The sequence of this TCR beta chain was determined in a study of blood T cell repertoires in COVID-19. About the study: Spain, Italy and the United States supplied samples that represented acute and convalescent COVID-19. T cells, B-cell-depleted T cells, or PBMCs supplied cDNA or gDNA.

Germline loops: CDR1 SQVTM, CDR2 ANQGSEA. This CDR3 is 15 amino acids long. The junction had 6 bases not matched to a gene; V was cut back by 6 bases and J by 2 bases. Per the study methods: The assay estimated nucleated cells by amplifying reference gene primers. This table comes from immunoSEQ multiplex PCR, and its TCRdb copy is limited to in-frame clones, with some not included. That table gives V, J and clone size, and the DNA gave D and trimming. Here the sample spans 50,000 to 70,000 clones, about 93% being singletons. The chain combines TRBV29-1 with TRBJ2-6; TRBD1 matches at 8 bases. Sequencing was performed on peripheral blood. This sequence originates from a human donor with active COVID-19. The donor label of this sample is uncertain. DNA for the CDR3: TGCAGCGTGGGCGACAGGGGAGCTGGGGCCAACGTCCTGACTTTC. It translates to CSVGDRGAGANVLTF.